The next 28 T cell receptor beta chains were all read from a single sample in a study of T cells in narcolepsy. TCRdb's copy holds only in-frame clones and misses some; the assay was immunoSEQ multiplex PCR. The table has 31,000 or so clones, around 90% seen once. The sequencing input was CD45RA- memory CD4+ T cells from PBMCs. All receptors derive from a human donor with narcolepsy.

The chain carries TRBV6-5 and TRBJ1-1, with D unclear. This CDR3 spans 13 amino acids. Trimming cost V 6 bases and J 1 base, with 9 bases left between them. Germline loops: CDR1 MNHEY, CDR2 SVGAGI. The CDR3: CASSLGWNTEAFF. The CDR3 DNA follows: TGTGCCAGCAGCCTCGGGTGGAACACTGAAGCTTTCTTT.

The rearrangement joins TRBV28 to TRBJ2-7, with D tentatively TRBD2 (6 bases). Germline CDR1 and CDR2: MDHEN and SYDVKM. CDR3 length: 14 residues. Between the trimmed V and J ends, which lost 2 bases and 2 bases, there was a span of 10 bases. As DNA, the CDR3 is TGTGCCAGCAGTTTACCGGGACTCCCCTACGAGCAGTACTTC. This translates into CASSLPGLPYEQYF. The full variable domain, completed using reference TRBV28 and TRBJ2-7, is DVKVTQSSRYLVKRTGEKVFLECVQDMDHENMFWYRQDPGLGLRLIYFSYDVKMKEKGDIPEGYSVSREKKERFSLILESASTNQTSMYLCASSLPGLPYEQYFGPGTRLTVT.

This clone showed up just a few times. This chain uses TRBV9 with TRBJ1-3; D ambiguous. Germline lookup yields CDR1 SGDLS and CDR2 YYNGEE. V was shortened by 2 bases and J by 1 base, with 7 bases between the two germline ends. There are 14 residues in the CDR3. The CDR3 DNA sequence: TGTGCCAGCAGCGTGACGGATTCTGGAAACACCATATATTTT. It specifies CASSVTDSGNTIYF. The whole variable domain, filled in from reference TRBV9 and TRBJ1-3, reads DSGVTQTPKHLITATGQRVTLRCSPRSGDLSVYWYQQSLDQGLQFLIQYYNGEERAKGNILERFSAQQFPDLHSELNLSSLELGDSALYFCASSVTDSGNTIYFGEGSWLTVV.

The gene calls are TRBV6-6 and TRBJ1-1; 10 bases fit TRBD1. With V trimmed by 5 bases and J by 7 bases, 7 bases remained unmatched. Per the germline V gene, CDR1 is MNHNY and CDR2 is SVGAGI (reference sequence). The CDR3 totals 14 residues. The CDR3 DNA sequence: TGTGCCAGCAGTACGGACAGGGGGAGGAATGAAGCTTTCTTT. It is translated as CASSTDRGRNEAFF.

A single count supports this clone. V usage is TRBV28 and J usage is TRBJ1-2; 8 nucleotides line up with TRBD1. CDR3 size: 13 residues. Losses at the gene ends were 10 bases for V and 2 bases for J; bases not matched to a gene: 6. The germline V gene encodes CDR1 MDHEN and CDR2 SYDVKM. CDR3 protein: CATLGQVNYGYTF. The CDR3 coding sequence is TGTGCCACCTTGGGACAGGTCAACTATGGCTACACCTTC.

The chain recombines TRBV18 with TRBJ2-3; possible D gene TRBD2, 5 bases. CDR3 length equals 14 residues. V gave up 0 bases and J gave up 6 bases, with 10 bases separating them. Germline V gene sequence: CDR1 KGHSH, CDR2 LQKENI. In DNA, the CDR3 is TGTGCCAGCTCACCACCGCGGGCCAGGGATACGCAGTATTTT. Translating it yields CASSPPRARDTQYF.

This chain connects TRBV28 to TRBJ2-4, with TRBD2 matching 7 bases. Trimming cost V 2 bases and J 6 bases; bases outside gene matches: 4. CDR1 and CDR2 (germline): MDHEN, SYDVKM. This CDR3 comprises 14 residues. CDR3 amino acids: CASSLTAGVNIQYF. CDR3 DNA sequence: TGTGCCAGCAGTTTAACGGCGGGGGTAAACATTCAGTACTTC.

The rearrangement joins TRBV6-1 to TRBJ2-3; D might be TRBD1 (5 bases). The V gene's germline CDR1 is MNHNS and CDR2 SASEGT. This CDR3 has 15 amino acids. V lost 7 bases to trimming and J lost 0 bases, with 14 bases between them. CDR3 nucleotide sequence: TGTGCCAGCAATCCGACAGAATCTAGCACAGATACGCAGTATTTT. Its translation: CASNPTESSTDTQYF.

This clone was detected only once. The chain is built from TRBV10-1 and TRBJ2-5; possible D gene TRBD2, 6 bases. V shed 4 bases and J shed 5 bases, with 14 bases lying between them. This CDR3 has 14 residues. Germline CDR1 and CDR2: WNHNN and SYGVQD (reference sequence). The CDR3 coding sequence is TGCGCCAGCAGTGCTCTGGGAGGCCGGGAGACCCAGTACTTC. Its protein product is CASSALGGRETQYF.

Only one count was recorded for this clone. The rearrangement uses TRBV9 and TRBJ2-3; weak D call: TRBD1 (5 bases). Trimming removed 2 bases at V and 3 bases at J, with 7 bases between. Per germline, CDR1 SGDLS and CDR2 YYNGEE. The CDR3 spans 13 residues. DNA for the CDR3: TGTGCCAGCAGCGTGGGGCCGACAGATACGCAGTATTTT. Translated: CASSVGPTDTQYF.

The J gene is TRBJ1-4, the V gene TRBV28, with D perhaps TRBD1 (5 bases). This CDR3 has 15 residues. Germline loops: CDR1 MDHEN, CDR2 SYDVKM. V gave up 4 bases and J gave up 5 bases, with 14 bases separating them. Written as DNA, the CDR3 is TGTGCCAGCAGTTATCCGGGTGGGGGGAATGAAAAACTGTTTTTT. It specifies CASSYPGGGNEKLFF.

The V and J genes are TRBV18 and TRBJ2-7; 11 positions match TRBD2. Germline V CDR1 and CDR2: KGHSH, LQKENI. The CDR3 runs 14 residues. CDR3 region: CASSPPGTSGLLEV. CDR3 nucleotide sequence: TGTGCCAGCTCACCACCGGGGACTAGCGGACTTCTGGAGGTC.

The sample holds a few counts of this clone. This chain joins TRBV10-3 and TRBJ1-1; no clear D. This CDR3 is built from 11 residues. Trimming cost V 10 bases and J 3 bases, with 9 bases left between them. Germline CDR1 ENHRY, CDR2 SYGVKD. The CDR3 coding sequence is TGTGCCACCACCCAGGACACTGAAGCTTTCTTT. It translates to CATTQDTEAFF.

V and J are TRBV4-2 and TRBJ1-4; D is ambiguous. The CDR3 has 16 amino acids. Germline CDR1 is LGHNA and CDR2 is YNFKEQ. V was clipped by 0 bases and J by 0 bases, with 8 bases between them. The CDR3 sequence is CASSQEPGATNEKLFF. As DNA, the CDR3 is TGTGCCAGCAGCCAAGAACCGGGTGCAACTAATGAAAAACTGTTTTTT.

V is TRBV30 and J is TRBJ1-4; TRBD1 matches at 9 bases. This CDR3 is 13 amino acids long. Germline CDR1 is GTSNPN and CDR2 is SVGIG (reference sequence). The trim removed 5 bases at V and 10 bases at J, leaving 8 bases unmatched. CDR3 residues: CAWARQGGGKLFF. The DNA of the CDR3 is TGTGCCTGGGCAAGACAGGGGGGAGGAAAACTGTTTTTT.

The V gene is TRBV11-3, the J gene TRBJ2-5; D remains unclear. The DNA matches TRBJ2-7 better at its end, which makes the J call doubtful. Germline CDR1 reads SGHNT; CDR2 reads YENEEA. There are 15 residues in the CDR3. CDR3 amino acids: CASSLVVTGSYEQYF. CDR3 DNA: TGTGCCAGCAGCTTAGTGGTGACGGGCTCCTACGAGCAGTACTTC.

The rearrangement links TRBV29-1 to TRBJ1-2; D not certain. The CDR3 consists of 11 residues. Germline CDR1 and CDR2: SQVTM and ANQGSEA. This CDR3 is CRAGPPYGYTF. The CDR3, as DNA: TGCAGAGCCGGGCCGCCCTATGGCTACACCTTC.

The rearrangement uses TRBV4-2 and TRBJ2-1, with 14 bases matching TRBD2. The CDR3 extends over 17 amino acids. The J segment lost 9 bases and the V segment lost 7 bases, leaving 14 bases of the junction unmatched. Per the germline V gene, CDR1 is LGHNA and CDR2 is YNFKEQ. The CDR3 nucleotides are TGTGCCAGCACCGCCGGGACTAGCGGGAGTCTAACACTTGAGCAGTTCTTC. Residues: CASTAGTSGSLTLEQFF.

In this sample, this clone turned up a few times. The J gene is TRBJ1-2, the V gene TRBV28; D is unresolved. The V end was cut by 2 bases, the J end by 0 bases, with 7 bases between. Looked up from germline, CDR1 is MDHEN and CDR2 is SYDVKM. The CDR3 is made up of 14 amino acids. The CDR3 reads CASSLVITNYGYTF. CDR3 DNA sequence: TGTGCCAGCAGTTTAGTTATCACTAACTATGGCTACACCTTC.

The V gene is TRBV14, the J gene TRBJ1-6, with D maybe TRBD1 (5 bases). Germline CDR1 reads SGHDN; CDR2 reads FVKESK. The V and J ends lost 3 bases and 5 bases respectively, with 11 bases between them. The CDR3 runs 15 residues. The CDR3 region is CASSHAGTDNSPLHF. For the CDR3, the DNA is TGTGCCAGCAGCCACGCCGGGACGGATAATTCACCCCTCCACTTT.

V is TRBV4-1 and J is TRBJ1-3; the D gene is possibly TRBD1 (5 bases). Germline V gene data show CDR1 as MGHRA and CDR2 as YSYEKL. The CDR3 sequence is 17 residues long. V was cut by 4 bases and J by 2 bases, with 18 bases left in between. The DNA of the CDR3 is TGCGCCAGCAGCCGGGGGGGACTAATTCTAGCTGGAAACACCATATATTTT. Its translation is CASSRGGLILAGNTIYF.

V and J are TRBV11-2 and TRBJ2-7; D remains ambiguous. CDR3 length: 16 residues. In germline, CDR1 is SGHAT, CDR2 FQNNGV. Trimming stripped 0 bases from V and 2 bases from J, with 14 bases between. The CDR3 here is CASSLDEYQLAYEQYF. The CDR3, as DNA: TGTGCCAGCAGCTTAGATGAGTACCAGCTCGCCTACGAGCAGTACTTC.

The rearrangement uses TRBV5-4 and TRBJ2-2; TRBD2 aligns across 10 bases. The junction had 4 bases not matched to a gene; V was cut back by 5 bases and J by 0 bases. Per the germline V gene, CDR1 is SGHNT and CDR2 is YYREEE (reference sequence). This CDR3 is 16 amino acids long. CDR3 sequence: CASRGSGGANTGELFF. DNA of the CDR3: TGTGCCAGCAGGGGCAGCGGGGGGGCGAACACCGGGGAGCTGTTTTTT.

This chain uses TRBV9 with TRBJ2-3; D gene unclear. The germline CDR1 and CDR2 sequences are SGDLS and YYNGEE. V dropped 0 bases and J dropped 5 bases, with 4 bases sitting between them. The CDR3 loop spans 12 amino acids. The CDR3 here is CASSVGVDTQYF. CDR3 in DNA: TGTGCCAGCAGCGTAGGAGTAGATACGCAGTATTTT.

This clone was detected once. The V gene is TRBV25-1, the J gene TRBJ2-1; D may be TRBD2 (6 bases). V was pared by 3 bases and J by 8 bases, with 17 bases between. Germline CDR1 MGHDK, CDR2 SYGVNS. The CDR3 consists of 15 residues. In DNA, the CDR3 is TGTGCCAGCAGTGATTGGCGGAGGGAAGGCTATGAGCAGTTCTTC. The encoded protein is CASSDWRREGYEQFF.

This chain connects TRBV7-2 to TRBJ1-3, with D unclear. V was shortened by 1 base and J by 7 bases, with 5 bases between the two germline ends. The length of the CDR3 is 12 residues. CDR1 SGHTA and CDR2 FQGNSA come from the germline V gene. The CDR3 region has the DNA TGTGCCAGCAGCTTAGGAACGAACACCATATATTTT. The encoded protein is CASSLGTNTIYF.

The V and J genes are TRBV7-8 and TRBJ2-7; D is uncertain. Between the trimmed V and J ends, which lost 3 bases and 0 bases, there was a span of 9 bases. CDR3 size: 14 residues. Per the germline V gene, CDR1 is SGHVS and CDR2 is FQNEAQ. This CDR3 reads CASSFGHHSYEQYF. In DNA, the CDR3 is TGTGCCAGCAGCTTCGGGCACCACTCCTACGAGCAGTACTTC.

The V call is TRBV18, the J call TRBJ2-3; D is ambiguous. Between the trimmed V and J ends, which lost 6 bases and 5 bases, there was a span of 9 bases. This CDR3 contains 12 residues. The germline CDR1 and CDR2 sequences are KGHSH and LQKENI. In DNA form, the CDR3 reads TGTGCCAGCTCTCCCTTGGGAGATACGCAGTATTTT. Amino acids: CASSPLGDTQYF.